This passage covers 12 T cell receptor beta chains from one sample sequenced in a study of blood T cell repertoires in COVID-19. Only in-frame clones appear in the TCRdb table, and some are missing; sequencing was by immunoSEQ multiplex PCR. This repertoire shows roughly 200,000 clones, approximately 90% found once; its top ten account for less than 1.5%. The sequenced sample was PBMCs or T cells enriched from blood (not recorded which). These receptors all come from a man aged 25-45 years who had recovered from COVID-19.

The table lists this clone with a count of one. The rearrangement links TRBV27 to TRBJ1-6, with a possible D match to TRBD1 (6 bases). Looked up from germline, CDR1 is MNHEY and CDR2 is SMNVEV (reference sequence). This CDR3 has 12 residues. Trimming took 5 bases from V and 13 from J, leaving 12 bases between them. CDR3 in amino acids: CASSLEGGPLHF. Written as DNA, the CDR3 is TGTGCCAGCAGTCTAGAGGGGGGGCCCCTCCACTTT.

The chain is built from TRBV25-1 and TRBJ2-7; no reliable D call. CDR1 is MGHDK, CDR2 SYGVNS, per germline. This CDR3 has 15 amino acids. Between the trimmed V and J ends, which lost 2 bases and 2 bases, there was a span of 13 bases. The CDR3 sequence is CASSETGETAYEQYF. In nucleotides, the CDR3 is TGTGCCAGCAGTGAAACCGGAGAAACCGCCTACGAGCAGTACTTC.

The chain combines TRBV6-6 with TRBJ2-3; the D is unclear. This CDR3 has 15 amino acids. CDR1 is MNHNY, CDR2 SVGAGI, per germline (reference sequence). Trimming took off 0 bases at V and 0 bases at J, with 7 bases between the two ends. The CDR3 spells CASSYSGRSTDTQYF. The CDR3 DNA reads as TGTGCCAGCAGTTACTCGGGCAGAAGCACAGATACGCAGTATTTT.

The genes are TRBV4-1 and TRBJ2-2, with 9 bases matching TRBD1. Per the germline V gene, CDR1 is MGHRA and CDR2 is YSYEKL. Trimming removed 0 bases from V and 1 base from J; junction bases left unmatched: 3. The length of the CDR3 is 17 residues. The CDR3 region has the DNA TGCGCCAGCAGCCAAGAGGGACAGGGCCGGAACACCGGGGAGCTGTTTTTT. This translates into CASSQEGQGRNTGELFF.

This CDR3 reads CAISEPTLGGYQPQHF. DNA for the CDR3: TGTGCCATCAGTGAGCCGACATTGGGGGGTTACCAGCCCCAGCATTTT. This chain joins TRBV10-3 and TRBJ1-5; maybe TRBD1 (5 bases). V was trimmed by 2 bases and J by 7 bases, leaving 18 bases between them. The CDR3 covers 16 residues. Per germline, CDR1 ENHRY and CDR2 SYGVKD.

The chain recombines TRBV5-1 with TRBJ2-5, with TRBD1 matching 8 bases. Germline values: CDR1 SGHRS, CDR2 YFSETQ. V was pared by 6 bases and J by 5 bases, with 9 bases of the junction left unmatched. The CDR3 consists of 14 residues. The CDR3 DNA reads TGCGCCAGCACCAGAGACAGGGGAATGGAGACCCAGTACTTC. Protein product: CASTRDRGMETQYF.

The gene calls are TRBV5-5 and TRBJ1-2; 7 bases match TRBD1. V dropped 3 bases and J dropped 6; count of bases not matched to a gene: 5. The CDR3 has 13 residues. Germline values: CDR1 SGHKS, CDR2 YYEKEE (reference sequence). The CDR3, as DNA: TGTGCCAGCAGCTCGACAGGGTTGGATGGCTACACCTTC. This codes for CASSSTGLDGYTF.

On this clone itself: This CDR3 is also generated by other DNA sequences in the sample. This rearrangement joins TRBV14 to TRBJ1-2, with a weak D call TRBD1 (6 bases). CDR3 length: 13 amino acids. V lost 5 bases, J lost 2 bases, and 9 bases lay in between. The germline gives CDR1 SGHDN, CDR2 FVKESK. In DNA form, the CDR3 reads TGTGCCAGCAGCTCCGGGACAAACTATGGCTACACCTTC. It is translated as CASSSGTNYGYTF.

V is TRBV6-5 and J is TRBJ2-6; no reliable D call. CDR3 length equals 15 residues. The germline CDR1 and CDR2 sequences are MNHEY and SVGAGI. Trimming cost V 6 bases and J 0 bases, with 9 bases left between them. The CDR3 DNA reads TGTGCCAGCAGAGCGAAGAACTCTGGGGCCAACGTCCTGACTTTC. This gives the protein CASRAKNSGANVLTF.

The chain joins TRBV28 to TRBJ2-3; D is unclear. Germline CDR1 reads MDHEN; CDR2 reads SYDVKM. The CDR3 runs to 17 residues. V was trimmed by 4 bases and J by 0 bases, leaving 17 bases between them. The CDR3 sequence: CASSSPPDTLSTDTQYF. CDR3 nucleotide sequence: TGTGCCAGCAGTTCGCCCCCCGACACCCTTAGCACAGATACGCAGTATTTT.

This chain connects TRBV4-1 to TRBJ2-5; D gene uncertain. Germline V gene sequence: CDR1 MGHRA, CDR2 YSYEKL. CDR3 length: 14 amino acids. V was clipped by 4 bases and J by 1 base, with 10 bases between them. The CDR3 DNA reads TGCGCCAGCAGCCCGCCTGGGCCCCAAGAGACCCAGTACTTC. Translation gives CASSPPGPQETQYF.

This clone has just one count. This chain links TRBV27 with TRBJ2-7; the match to TRBD1 covers 10 bases. This CDR3 contains 16 residues. Germline lookup yields CDR1 MNHEY and CDR2 SMNVEV (reference sequence). With 4 bases clipped from V and 6 bases from J, the junction kept 12 bases outside the gene matches. CDR3 in DNA: TGTGCCAGCAGTTCAACCCTGACAGGGGGCAGGCCCGAGCAGTACTTC. Encoded protein: CASSSTLTGGRPEQYF.